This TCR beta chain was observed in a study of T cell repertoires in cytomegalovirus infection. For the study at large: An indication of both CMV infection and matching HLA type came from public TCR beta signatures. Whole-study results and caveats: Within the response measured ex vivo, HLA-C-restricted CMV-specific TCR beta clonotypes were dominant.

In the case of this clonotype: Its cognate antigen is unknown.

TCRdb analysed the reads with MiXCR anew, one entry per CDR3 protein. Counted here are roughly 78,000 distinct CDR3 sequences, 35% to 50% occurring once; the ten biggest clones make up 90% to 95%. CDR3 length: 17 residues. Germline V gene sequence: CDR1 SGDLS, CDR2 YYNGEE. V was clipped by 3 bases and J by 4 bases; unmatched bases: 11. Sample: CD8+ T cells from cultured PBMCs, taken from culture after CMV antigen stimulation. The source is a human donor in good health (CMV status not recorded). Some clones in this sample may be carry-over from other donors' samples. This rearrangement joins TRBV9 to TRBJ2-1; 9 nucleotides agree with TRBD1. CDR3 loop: CASSDTGGQIGYNEQFF. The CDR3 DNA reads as TGTGCCAGCAGCGATACAGGGGGCCAGATTGGGTACAATGAGCAGTTCTTC. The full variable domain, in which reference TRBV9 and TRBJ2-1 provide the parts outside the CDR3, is DSGVTQTPKHLITATGQRVTLRCSPRSGDLSVYWYQQSLDQGLQFLIQYYNGEERAKGNILERFSAQQFPDLHSELNLSSLELGDSALYFCASSDTGGQIGYNEQFFGPGTRLTVL.